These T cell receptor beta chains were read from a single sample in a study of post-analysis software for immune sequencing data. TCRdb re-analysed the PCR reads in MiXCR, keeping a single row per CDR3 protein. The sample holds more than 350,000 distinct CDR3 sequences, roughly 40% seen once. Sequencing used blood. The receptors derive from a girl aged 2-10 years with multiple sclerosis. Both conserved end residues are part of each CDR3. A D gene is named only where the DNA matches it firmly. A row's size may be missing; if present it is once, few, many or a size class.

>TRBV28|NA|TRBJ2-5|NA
TGTGCCAGCAGCCCGACAGGATTAGAGACCCAGTACTTC
CASSPTGLETQYF
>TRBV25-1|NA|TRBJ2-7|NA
TGTGCCAGCAGTGACGTTCCCCGGGACTACGAGCAGTACTTC
CASSDVPRDYEQYF
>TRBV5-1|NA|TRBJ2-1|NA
TGCGCCAGCAGCTTGCTGGGCAGGGCGAACAATGAGCAGTTCTTC
CASSLLGRANNEQFF
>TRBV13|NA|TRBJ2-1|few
TGTGCCAGCAGCTTAGTTCCCGCCAATGAGCAGTTCTTC
CASSLVPANEQFF
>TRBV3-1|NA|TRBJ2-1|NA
TGTGCCAGCAGCATAAGGGTCTGGGGGGGCGATGAGCAGTTCTTC
CASSIRVWGGDEQFF
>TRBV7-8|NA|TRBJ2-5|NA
TGTGCCAGCAGCTTAAGGGAGGCAGGGGAGACCCAGTACTTC
CASSLREAGETQYF
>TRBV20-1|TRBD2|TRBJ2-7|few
TGCAGTGCCTCACCGGGACTAGCGGGGGGGATTAGCTCCTACGAGCAGTACTTC
CSASPGLAGGISSYEQYF
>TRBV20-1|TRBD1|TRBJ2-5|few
TGCAGTGCTAGCCGGACAGGTAGCCAAGAGACCCAGTACTTC
CSASRTGSQETQYF
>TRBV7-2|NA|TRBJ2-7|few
TGTGCCGGCAGCTTAAACCACTACGAGCAGTACTTC
CAGSLNHYEQYF
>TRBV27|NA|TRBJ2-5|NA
TGTGCCAGCAGTTTATTTCCCCAAGAGACCCAGTACTTC
CASSLFPQETQYF